Each of the 25 T cell receptor beta chains below was sequenced from the same sample in a study of OX40 agonist ivuxolimab in advanced cancers. The data were produced by immunoSEQ multiplex PCR, yet TCRdb's version contains in-frame clones alone and is incomplete. The sample includes 65,000 to 85,000 clones, around 93% of them seen just once. Sequences were derived from CD4+ or CD8+ T cells sorted from blood, sampled in a trial of the OX40 agonist ivuxolimab. Receptors were obtained from an adult with an advanced solid tumor such as melanoma, head and neck, liver or kidney cancer.

This clone appeared many times. This chain joins TRBV4-2 and TRBJ2-1; TRBD2 matches 7 bases. CDR3 length equals 15 residues. CDR1 LGHNA and CDR2 YNFKEQ come from the germline V gene. V lost 1 base and J lost 2; bases outside the gene matches: 2. The CDR3 bases are TGTGCCAGCAGCCAAGGGCTAGCGGCCTACAATGAGCAGTTCTTC. Translation gives CASSQGLAAYNEQFF.

This clone has a single count. The V gene is TRBV18, the J gene TRBJ2-7, with D perhaps TRBD1 or TRBD2 (5 bases each). Germline V gives CDR1 KGHSH, CDR2 LQKENI. Trimming left V 0 bases short and J 6 bases short, with 9 bases between. CDR3 size: 13 residues. The chain's CDR3 is CASSPPDGTEQYF. DNA for the CDR3: TGTGCCAGCTCACCACCAGATGGGACCGAGCAGTACTTC.

The chain combines TRBV4-1 with TRBJ2-5; 7 bases align to TRBD1. The CDR3 contains 16 residues. The V gene end was trimmed by 3 bases and the J gene end by 5 bases; junction bases not matched to a gene: 12. Germline V gene data show CDR1 as MGHRA and CDR2 as YSYEKL. CDR3 protein: CASSQMGQSLLETQYF. The CDR3 nucleotides are TGCGCCAGCAGCCAGATGGGACAGAGCTTACTCGAGACCCAGTACTTC.

This rearrangement joins TRBV6-5 to TRBJ2-7, with D perhaps being TRBD1 or TRBD2 (5 bases each). Germline CDR1 is MNHEY and CDR2 is SVGAGI. CDR3 length: 14 amino acids. The V end was cut by 2 bases, the J end by 3 bases, with 11 bases between. DNA for the CDR3: TGTGCCAGCAGTTACCGGGACGGTTTCTACGAGCAGTACTTC. Its protein is CASSYRDGFYEQYF.

This chain uses TRBV27 with TRBJ1-1; the match to TRBD1 covers 7 bases. After removal of 3 bases from V and 7 bases from J, the junction contained 2 bases not matched to a gene. The CDR3 has 12 residues. CDR1 is MNHEY and CDR2 is SMNVEV in the germline V gene (reference sequence). The CDR3 region has the DNA TGTGCCAGCAGTTTGGGACAGAATGAAGCTTTCTTT. It is translated as CASSLGQNEAFF.

In its sample, this clone was seen a few times. The chain couples TRBV28 to TRBJ1-5; D is unclear. Germline V gene data show CDR1 as MDHEN and CDR2 as SYDVKM. Between the trimmed V and J ends, which lost 8 bases and 6 bases, there was a span of 20 bases. CDR3 size: 15 residues. This chain's CDR3 is CASSRTAGAIQPQHF. In DNA, the CDR3 is TGTGCCAGCTCCCGGACTGCTGGTGCAATTCAGCCCCAGCATTTT.

The chain recombines TRBV21-1 with TRBJ2-1; TRBD2 is the table's D call and was not checked against the DNA. TRBV21-1 is listed as a pseudogene. CDR3 length: 17 residues. The CDR3 protein is CASSKFLLPYSYNEQFF. Written as DNA, the CDR3 is TGTGCCAGCAGCAAATTCCTACTTCCCTACTCCTACAATGAGCAGTTCTTC.

In this sample, this clone turned up a few times. This sequence joins TRBV7-6 and TRBJ1-1, with 7 positions matching TRBD1. CDR3 length equals 13 residues. Trimming removed 6 bases from V and 1 base from J; junction bases left unmatched: 2. Germline CDR1 and CDR2: SGHVS and FNYEAQ. The CDR3 DNA reads as TGTGCCAGCAGTAACAGGGGGAACACTGAAGCTTTCTTT. Its protein is CASSNRGNTEAFF.

The chain recombines TRBV19 with TRBJ2-7, with TRBD2 matching 7 bases. Germline V CDR1 and CDR2: LNHDA, SQIVND (reference sequence). Germline trimming cut 1 base from V and 6 bases from J; bases unmatched to any gene: 0. This CDR3 comprises 12 residues. In nucleotides, the CDR3 is TGTGCCAGTAGTATAGGCGGGGGCGAGCAGTACTTC. It yields the protein CASSIGGGEQYF.

V and J are TRBV7-6 and TRBJ2-2; D not certain. The CDR3 has 14 residues. The ends were cut back, 6 bases at V and 5 bases at J, with 13 bases in the middle. CDR1 and CDR2 from the germline V gene are SGHVS and FNYEAQ. In DNA, the CDR3 is TGTGCCAGCAGGCCCTCTACCGGGACCGGGGAGCTGTTTTTT. Translation gives CASRPSTGTGELFF.

J is TRBJ2-7 and V is TRBV4-1; D is perhaps TRBD1 (5 bases). The CDR3 is made up of 13 amino acids. The germline V gene encodes CDR1 MGHRA and CDR2 YSYEKL. With 4 bases removed from V and 3 bases from J, the gap between germline ends came to 10 bases. The CDR3 DNA follows: TGCGCCAGCAGCCCGACAGTGGGCTACGAGCAGTACTTC. Its protein product is CASSPTVGYEQYF.

The rearrangement joins TRBV4-3 to TRBJ1-4; TRBD1 aligns across 7 bases. CDR1 and CDR2 (germline): LGHNA, YSLEER. The junction had 9 bases not matched to a gene; V was cut back by 3 bases and J by 8 bases. This CDR3 is built from 15 residues. The CDR3 DNA reads TGCGCCAGCAGCCACGGACAGGCGGGTAGGGAAAAACTGTTTTTT. Protein: CASSHGQAGREKLFF.

The rearrangement joins TRBV7-9 to TRBJ2-3; TRBD1 matches at 7 bases. The CDR3 loop spans 15 amino acids. V lost 3 bases and J lost 2; bases outside the gene matches: 5. Germline assignment: CDR1 SEHNR and CDR2 FQNEAQ (reference sequence). The CDR3 here is CASSLGQTLTDTQYF. The CDR3 DNA reads as TGTGCCAGCAGCTTGGGACAGACTCTCACAGATACGCAGTATTTT.

This sequence joins TRBV10-1 and TRBJ1-1, with 10 positions matching TRBD1. After removal of 5 bases from V and 4 bases from J, the junction contained 4 bases not matched to a gene. CDR3 length: 14 residues. Germline V CDR1 and CDR2: WNHNN, SYGVQD (reference sequence). The CDR3 region has the DNA TGCGCCAGCAGTCGGACAGGGGGTTTCACTGAAGCTTTCTTT. This encodes CASSRTGGFTEAFF.

V is TRBV5-8 and J is TRBJ1-5; D gene unclear. The CDR3 is 16 residues long. Deletions cut 0 bases from V and 3 bases from J, with 13 bases between. In germline, CDR1 is SGHTS, CDR2 YDEGEE. The CDR3 region has the DNA TGTGCCAGCAGCTTGGATCCCGGGGAGTACAATCAGCCCCAGCATTTT. The encoded protein is CASSLDPGEYNQPQHF.

The table lists this clone with a count of one. The rearrangement links TRBV7-8 to TRBJ2-7; 8 bases line up with TRBD1. J gave up 7 bases and V 5 bases, and 13 bases lay outside the gene matches. The CDR3 has 15 residues. Germline CDR1 reads SGHVS; CDR2 reads FQNEAQ. Here the CDR3 reads CASSLQGQGSREQYF. DNA for the CDR3: TGTGCCAGCAGCCTCCAAGGACAGGGTTCAAGAGAGCAGTACTTC.

The chain recombines TRBV5-1 with TRBJ2-3; D is undetermined. The germline V gene has CDR1 SGHRS and CDR2 YFSETQ. This CDR3 region has 12 residues. V was trimmed by 3 bases and J by 1 base, leaving 3 bases between them. CDR3 in amino acids: CASSWGTDTQYF. Written as DNA, the CDR3 is TGCGCCAGCAGCTGGGGCACAGATACGCAGTATTTT.

The chain has TRBV7-8 and TRBJ1-1; no firm D call. Germline V gives CDR1 SGHVS, CDR2 FQNEAQ. The CDR3 has 13 amino acids. V was shortened by 0 bases and J by 7 bases, with 9 bases between the two germline ends. CDR3 sequence: CASSLAPWSEAFF. The DNA for the CDR3 is TGTGCCAGCAGCTTAGCCCCCTGGAGTGAAGCTTTCTTT.

This clone showed up just once. The chain has TRBV7-9 and TRBJ2-4; 9 bases are shared with TRBD1. This CDR3 has 16 amino acids. CDR1 and CDR2 from the germline V gene are SEHNR and FQNEAQ (reference sequence). V lost 6 bases to trimming and J lost 8 bases; unmatched junction nucleotides: 14. CDR3 amino acids: CASRQISGTGYDIQYF. The DNA of the CDR3 is TGTGCCAGCAGGCAGATTTCCGGGACAGGGTATGACATTCAGTACTTC.

This rearrangement joins TRBV28 to TRBJ1-5; D not resolved. In germline, CDR1 is MDHEN, CDR2 SYDVKM. V was shortened by 8 bases and J by 7 bases, with 9 bases between the two germline ends. The CDR3 is 11 residues long. The chain's CDR3 is CASGAGQPQHF. The CDR3, as DNA: TGTGCCAGCGGTGCTGGGCAGCCCCAGCATTTT.

This chain connects TRBV6-1 to TRBJ1-3; TRBD1 agrees at 7 bases. CDR3 length equals 15 residues. The V gene end was trimmed by 6 bases and the J gene end by 6 bases; junction bases not matched to a gene: 11. CDR1 MNHNS and CDR2 SASEGT come from the germline V gene. The CDR3: CASSVGQQPLNTIYF. The CDR3 coding sequence is TGTGCCAGCAGCGTGGGACAGCAACCCCTAAACACCATATATTTT.

The V and J genes are TRBV14 and TRBJ2-5; D is uncertain. V was cut by 0 bases and J by 5 bases, with 10 bases left in between. Germline values: CDR1 SGHDN, CDR2 FVKESK. This CDR3 region has 14 residues. The CDR3: CASSQELVLETQYF. The CDR3, as DNA: TGTGCCAGCAGCCAAGAACTTGTTTTGGAGACCCAGTACTTC.

This chain connects TRBV29-1 to TRBJ1-1; no clear D. The length of the CDR3 is 13 residues. Germline CDR1 is SQVTM and CDR2 is ANQGSEA. V was pared by 0 bases and J by 0 bases, with 5 bases between. The CDR3 coding sequence is TGCAGCGTTGAAGAGGGCCTGAACACTGAAGCTTTCTTT. Protein: CSVEEGLNTEAFF.

The V gene is TRBV9, the J gene TRBJ2-1; D remains ambiguous. V was shortened by 4 bases and J by 4 bases, with 9 bases between the two germline ends. This CDR3 has 13 amino acids. CDR1 is SGDLS, CDR2 YYNGEE, per germline. The CDR3 reads CASSTPSYNEQFF. The CDR3 nucleotides are TGTGCCAGCAGCACCCCGAGTTACAATGAGCAGTTCTTC.

J is TRBJ2-5 and V is TRBV7-9; TRBD1 matches at 7 bases. The trim removed 2 bases at V and 2 bases at J, leaving 5 bases unmatched. CDR3 length: 15 residues. Per germline, CDR1 SEHNR and CDR2 FQNEAQ (reference sequence). As DNA, the CDR3 is TGTGCCAGCAGCTTATCGGGGACAGAACAAGAGACCCAGTACTTC. This encodes CASSLSGTEQETQYF.